This T cell receptor beta chain comes out of a study of long-term antiretroviral therapy in people with HIV (dated by TCRdb to between 2020 and 2023). About the full investigation: The earliest samples were collected roughly a decade before the 2015 WHO recommendation for immediate ART, at a time when ART was usually postponed until CD4 counts fell. This retrospective serial study examined whether starting ART and sustained HIV suppression were associated with changes in the composition and diversity of the TRB repertoire in peripheral blood. A total of 192 cryopreserved PBMC samples came from a few dozen adults with confirmed HIV infection and were collected serially over a mean of roughly six years (range 1-12). Among the 30 or so participants with HIV, eleven were female. Test extractions of a monoclonal T-cell line alongside a few dozen polyclonal samples showed no cross-contamination during QIAcube processing.

In the case of this clone: The clone's antigen remains unknown. No much larger clonotype is one base removed from it; base qualities were not supplied.

Sequencing of the TRB variable region was done with the immunoSEQ hsTCRB v3.0 assay at survey level resolution. A depth of about 40,000-50,000 T-cell genomes per sample was targeted for TRB sequencing. Pooled TRB libraries were sequenced on an Illumina MiSeq with a v3 150-cycle kit. The authors' analysis ran thus. Repertoire analysis was performed in R inside a reproducible Nextflow workflow that covered QC, data transformation and analysis. LymphoSeq2, an R package for exploring AIRR-Seq data, was used to implement the custom analyses. A few samples that yielded fewer than 5000 total TRB sequences were excluded, so that more than 150 HIV repertoires were analyzed. Among the approximately 190 retained HIV repertoires, approximately 59 were collected before ART initiation and around 130 after ART initiation. Repertoires were downsampled to 5000 TRB nucleotide sequences, with summary statistics averaged over 100 downsampling iterations. TRB sequences were retained for analysis only if CDR3 regions of at least seven amino acids were present. Diversity was measured with a Shannon entropy-derived clonality score and the Gini coefficient. Repertoire networks linked the top 5000 CDR3 amino acid sequences whenever two sequences differed by an edit distance of one. GLIPH2 predicted antigen specificity groups and MHC restriction for TRB CDR3 amino acid sequences. CDR3 amino acid sequences were matched against VDJdb and McPAS-TCR to flag known CMV, EBV, HIV or tissue antigen associations. Pre-ART, post-ART and control groups were compared with Wilcoxon signed-rank tests and Holm-Bonferroni correction. TCRdb holds this immuneACCESS table with in-frame rearrangements only. Some clones are missing; in checked studies, unresolved V genes explain under half, and the rest has no known cause. The V and J calls and the clone size are those of that table, but D and trimming were determined from the DNA. The sample profile shows about 15,000 clones; roughly 83% of them were found once. In total, the top ten clones hold around 17% of the sample.

Results and caveats for the whole study, not just this receptor: At every time point, the repertoire was dominated by expanded TRB clones first identified before ART initiation, although this dominance fluctuated and, in many PLHIV, declined after ART. Limited PBMC availability meant only the TCR beta chain was sequenced, without alpha chain pairing. CDR3 length ranges in HIV repertoires were narrower than in controls, and network structure suggested an antigen-experienced repertoire with only a slight naive shift after ART. Inferences about post-ART repertoire changes were limited because no data were available on ART adherence, viral resistance or therapy changes. Because pre-ART samples had limited cell numbers, unsorted PBMC were profiled rather than sorted CD4+ and CD8+ T cells. Samples dated from about 2004 to 2017, and the ART regimens used may be less effective than current ones. ART initiation was associated with a significant increase in TRB diversity, but diversity stayed significantly below transplant donor controls even after long-term ART.

For CDR1 and CDR2, the germline V gene lists SGHVS and FNYEAQ. From the cysteine up to the phenylalanine, the CDR3 has a length of 16 residues. CDR3 DNA only is kept here, 48 bases in frame from base 1. A distance of 16 bases separates the germline ends of V and J, which lose 5 bases and 0 bases respectively. To be included, a participant needed at least one PBMC sample from before ART initiation plus at least two post-ART samples. Treatment was received in the United States of America by all participants with HIV. Before DNA extraction, cryopreserved samples of about 0.9-11 million PBMC were thawed and then washed. At the time of the earliest PBMC sample, participants with HIV were aged between roughly 20 and 60 years. PBMC samples were contributed by each participant from 1-4 timepoints before ART initiation and 2-8 timepoints after ART initiation, with a median of 7 samples. For every participant, serial HIV viral load, CD4+ T-cell count, ART history and demographic data were obtained. Genomic DNA was extracted from unsorted PBMC with a Qiagen kit on a QIAcube, processed in batches of 12 samples.

The input for sequencing was unsorted PBMCs, taken just before starting antiretroviral therapy. The clonotype comes from a man in his forties or fifties with HIV. The chain joins TRBV7-6 to TRBJ1-1; too little of a D gene remains to name it. Read as DNA, the sequence is TGTGCCAGCAGCCTTGACCCGGGCGGGGTGAACACTGAAGCTTTCTTT. Its amino acids are CASSLDPGGVNTEAFF.